Listed here is a single TCR beta chain. Germline CDR1 and CDR2: SEHNR and FQNEAQ (reference sequence). The CDR3 is made up of 13 amino acids. V was cut by 1 base and J by 2 bases, with 6 bases left in between. This sample was taken from a study of blood T cell repertoires in COVID-19. The protocol was immunoSEQ multiplex PCR, while the TCRdb copy is restricted to in-frame clones and leaves out a portion. The sample shows hundreds of thousands of clones, 80% of them seen only once. Participants' reported clinical history set cohort assignment. The source of this sequence is a man younger than 40 with acute COVID-19. This rearrangement joins TRBV7-9 to TRBJ2-7; no clear D gene. Sequencing input: PBMCs or T cells enriched from blood (not recorded which). The chain's CDR3 is CASSLGTTYEQYF. CDR3 coding DNA: TGTGCCAGCAGCTTAGGCACAACCTACGAGCAGTACTTC.